Shown below are 15 T cell receptor beta chains from a single sample sequenced in a study of blood T cell repertoires in COVID-19. The protocol was immunoSEQ multiplex PCR, while the TCRdb copy is restricted to in-frame clones and leaves out a portion. The sample holds approximately 280,000 clones, about 85% seen once. Sample: PBMCs or T cells enriched from blood (not recorded which). The receptors originated from a woman between 45 and 65 years old who had recovered from COVID-19.

The CDR3 nucleotides are TGTGCCAGCAGTACAGGGAACTATGGCTACACCTTC. Protein: CASSTGNYGYTF. The chain carries TRBV27 and TRBJ1-2; perhaps TRBD1 as D (6 bases). This CDR3 spans 12 amino acids. Trimming stripped 5 bases from V and 2 bases from J, with 6 bases between. The germline CDR1 and CDR2 sequences are MNHEY and SMNVEV (reference sequence).

This chain connects TRBV4-3 to TRBJ2-7, with TRBD1 as a possible D gene (5 bases). Germline lookup yields CDR1 LGHNA and CDR2 YSLEER. V was shortened by 0 bases and J by 7 bases, with 16 bases between the two germline ends. CDR3 size: 15 residues. In DNA form, the CDR3 reads TGCGCCAGCAGCCAAGATGGGGCAGGGCGAAGGGAGCAGTACTTC. This translates into CASSQDGAGRREQYF.

This clone was recorded once. The rearrangement joins TRBV7-6 to TRBJ2-7, with 7 bases fitting TRBD1. Germline CDR1 and CDR2: SGHVS and FNYEAQ. V shed 3 bases and J 2 bases; nucleotides not matched to a gene: 19. The CDR3 covers 19 residues. CDR3 bases: TGTGCCAGCAGCTTTTACCCCCCAACAGCGACAGGGTTGGCCTACGAGCAGTACTTC. As protein: CASSFYPPTATGLAYEQYF.

The gene calls are TRBV11-2 and TRBJ1-1; a possible D gene is TRBD1 (5 bases). This CDR3 contains 18 residues. CDR1 and CDR2 from the germline V gene are SGHAT and FQNNGV. The V end lost 0 bases, the J end lost 0 bases, and 17 bases lay between the germline ends. The DNA of the CDR3 is TGTGCCAGCAGCTTAGATGCGCGGGGGACTATCTTGAACACTGAAGCTTTCTTT. It codes for CASSLDARGTILNTEAFF.

The rearrangement links TRBV6-6 to TRBJ2-1; TRBD1 aligns across 9 bases. The CDR3 spans 14 residues. CDR1 and CDR2 (germline): MNHNY, SVGAGI (reference sequence). Trimming took 6 bases from V and 9 from J; bases not matched to a gene: 9. CDR3: CASRPTGTGFEQFF. DNA for the CDR3: TGTGCCAGCAGACCGACCGGGACAGGGTTTGAGCAGTTCTTC.

V gene TRBV11-3 combines with J gene TRBJ2-6; D gene ambiguous. The V end lost 5 bases, the J end lost 0 bases, and 8 bases lay between the germline ends. Germline assignment: CDR1 SGHNT and CDR2 YENEEA. CDR3 length equals 15 residues. DNA for the CDR3: TGTGCCAGCAGCCTAGGTAGCTCTGGGGCCAACGTCCTGACTTTC. Translating it yields CASSLGSSGANVLTF. The whole variable domain, remainder taken from reference TRBV11-3 and TRBJ2-6, is EAGVVQSPRYKIIEKKQPVAFWCNPISGHNTLYWYLQNLGQGPELLIRYENEEAVDDSQLPKDRFSAERLKGVDSTLKIQPAELGDSAVYLCASSLGSSGANVLTFGAGSRLTVL.

This clone showed up just once. The genes are TRBV5-1 and TRBJ1-2; D is unresolved. V lost 0 bases and J 5 bases, leaving 23 bases between the germline ends. The CDR3 is made up of 18 amino acids. Per germline, CDR1 SGHRS and CDR2 YFSETQ. The chain's CDR3 is CASSLVQVRLLRLYGYTF. CDR3 nucleotides: TGCGCCAGCAGCTTGGTTCAAGTCCGCCTACTAAGATTATATGGCTACACCTTC.

This clone came up once. V is TRBV30 and J is TRBJ1-2; 7 bases fit TRBD1. This CDR3 region has 13 residues. Germline CDR1 and CDR2: GTSNPN and SVGIG (reference sequence). V was clipped by 3 bases and J by 9 bases; unmatched bases: 10. The CDR3 sequence: CAWSNRGSTRYTF. CDR3 sequence (DNA): TGTGCCTGGAGCAACAGGGGTTCAACCCGCTACACCTTC. The full variable domain, rest sourced from reference TRBV30 and TRBJ1-2, is SQTIHQWPATLVQPVGSPLSLECTVEGTSNPNLYWYRQAAGRGLQLLFYSVGIGQISSEVPQNLSASRPQDRQFILSSKKLLLSDSGFYLCAWSNRGSTRYTFGSGTRLTVV.

This clone was observed once. The chain carries TRBV3-1 (or the pseudogene TRBV3-2) and TRBJ2-7; 9 bases agree with TRBD2. The CDR3 length is 14 residues. Germline V CDR1 and CDR2: LGHDT, YNNKEL (reference sequence). The junction had 0 bases not matched to a gene; V was cut back by 2 bases and J by 1 base. The CDR3 DNA sequence: TGTGCCAGCAGCCAAACTAGCGGGTCCTACGAGCAGTACTTC. Its protein is CASSQTSGSYEQYF.

The genes are TRBV4-1 and TRBJ2-1, with TRBD2 identical over 11 bases. After removal of 6 bases from V and 6 bases from J, the junction contained 16 bases not matched to a gene. This CDR3 has 18 amino acids. CDR1 is MGHRA and CDR2 is YSYEKL in the germline V gene. The CDR3 reads CASRGLAGGTYLINEQFF. CDR3 coding DNA: TGCGCCAGCAGAGGGCTAGCGGGGGGCACGTACCTAATCAATGAGCAGTTCTTC.

This chain links TRBV3-1 (or the pseudogene TRBV3-2) with TRBJ2-7; tentative D call: TRBD2 (6 bases). Trimming removed 3 bases at V and 4 bases at J, with 19 bases between. Germline loops: CDR1 LGHDT, CDR2 YNNKEL (reference sequence). The CDR3 consists of 16 residues. Here the CDR3 reads CASSQVRLGVHYEQYF. The DNA of the CDR3 is TGTGCCAGCAGCCAGGTTAGACTAGGGGTCCATTACGAGCAGTACTTC.

This clone was picked up a small number of times. The chain employs TRBV7-9 and TRBJ1-5; the match to TRBD1 covers 8 bases. In germline, CDR1 is SEHNR, CDR2 FQNEAQ (reference sequence). The CDR3 is made up of 12 amino acids. Trimming removed 4 bases from V and 11 bases from J; junction bases left unmatched: 4. CDR3 loop: CASSSQGVAQHF. DNA for the CDR3: TGTGCCAGCAGCTCACAGGGGGTGGCCCAGCATTTT.

The chain uses TRBV27 and TRBJ2-3; D unclear. V dropped 4 bases and J dropped 0 bases, with 5 bases sitting between them. CDR1 and CDR2 (germline): MNHEY, SMNVEV (reference sequence). This CDR3 contains 13 residues. In DNA form, the CDR3 reads TGTGCCAGCAGTTGGGCTAGCACAGATACGCAGTATTTT. Translated: CASSWASTDTQYF.

This clone was recorded a few times. The V call is TRBV15, the J call TRBJ2-7; 11 nucleotides align to TRBD2. The ends lost 3 bases at V and 5 bases at J; junction bases unmatched: 6. This CDR3 comprises 15 residues. The V gene's germline CDR1 is LNHNV and CDR2 YYDKDF (reference sequence). This CDR3 reads CATSSGGSGRDEQYF. CDR3 coding DNA: TGTGCCACCAGCAGTGGGGGTAGCGGGAGGGACGAGCAGTACTTC.

The V call is TRBV28, the J call TRBJ1-6; tentatively, D is TRBD1 (6 bases). The CDR3 sequence is 14 residues long. Deletions cut 7 bases from V and 10 bases from J, with 17 bases between. Germline V gene sequence: CDR1 MDHEN, CDR2 SYDVKM. DNA of the CDR3: TGTGCCAGCACCTCCTGGGGGCAGAAATCACCCCTCCACTTT. It yields the protein CASTSWGQKSPLHF. The whole variable domain, remainder taken from reference TRBV28 and TRBJ1-6, is DVKVTQSSRYLVKRTGEKVFLECVQDMDHENMFWYRQDPGLGLRLIYFSYDVKMKEKGDIPEGYSVSREKKERFSLILESASTNQTSMYLCASTSWGQKSPLHFGNGTRLTVT.